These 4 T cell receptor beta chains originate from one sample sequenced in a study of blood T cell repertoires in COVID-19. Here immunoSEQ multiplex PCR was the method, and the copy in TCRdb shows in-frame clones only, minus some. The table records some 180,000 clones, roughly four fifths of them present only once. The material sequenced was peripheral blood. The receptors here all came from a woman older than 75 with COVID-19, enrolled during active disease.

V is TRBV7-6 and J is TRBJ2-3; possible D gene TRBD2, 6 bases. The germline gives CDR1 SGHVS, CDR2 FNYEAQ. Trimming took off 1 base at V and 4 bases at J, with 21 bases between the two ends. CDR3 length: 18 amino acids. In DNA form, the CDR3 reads TGTGCCAGCAGCTTAGTTCCGCGGGGACCCTTAATGCCAGATACGCAGTATTTT. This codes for CASSLVPRGPLMPDTQYF.

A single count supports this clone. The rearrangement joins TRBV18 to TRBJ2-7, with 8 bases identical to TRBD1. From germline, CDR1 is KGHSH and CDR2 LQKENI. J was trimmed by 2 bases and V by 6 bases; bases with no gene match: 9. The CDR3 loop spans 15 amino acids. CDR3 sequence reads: CASSLGTGVPYEQYF. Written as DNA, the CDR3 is TGTGCCAGCTCTCTAGGGACAGGCGTTCCCTACGAGCAGTACTTC.

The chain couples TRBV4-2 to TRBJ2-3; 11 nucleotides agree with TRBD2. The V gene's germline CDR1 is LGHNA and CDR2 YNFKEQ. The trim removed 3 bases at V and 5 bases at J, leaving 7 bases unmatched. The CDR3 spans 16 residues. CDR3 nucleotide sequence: TGTGCCAGCAGCCAGGGGACTAGCGGTGCCCAAGATACGCAGTATTTT. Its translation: CASSQGTSGAQDTQYF.

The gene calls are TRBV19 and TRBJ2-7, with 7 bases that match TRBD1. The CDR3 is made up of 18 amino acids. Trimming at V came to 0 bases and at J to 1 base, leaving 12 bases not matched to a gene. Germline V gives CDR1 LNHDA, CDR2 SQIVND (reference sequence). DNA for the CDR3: TGTGCCAGTAGTATAGATTGGGCCGGGACAGCGACGTCCTACGAGCAGTACTTC. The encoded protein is CASSIDWAGTATSYEQYF.